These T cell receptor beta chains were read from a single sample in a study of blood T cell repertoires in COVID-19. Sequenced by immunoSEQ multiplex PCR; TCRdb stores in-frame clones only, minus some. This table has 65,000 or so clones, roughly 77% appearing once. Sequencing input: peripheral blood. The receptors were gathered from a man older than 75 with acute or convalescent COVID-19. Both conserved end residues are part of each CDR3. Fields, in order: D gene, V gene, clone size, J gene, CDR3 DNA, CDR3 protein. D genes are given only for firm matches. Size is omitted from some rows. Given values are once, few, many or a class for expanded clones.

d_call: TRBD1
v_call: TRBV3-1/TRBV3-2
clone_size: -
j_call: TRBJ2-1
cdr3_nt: TGTGCCAGCAGCCAGAAGGACAGGGCCCCCTACAATGAGCAGTTCTTC
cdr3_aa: CASSQKDRAPYNEQFF

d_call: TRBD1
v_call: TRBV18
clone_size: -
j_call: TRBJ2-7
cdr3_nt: TGTGCCAGCTCACCCCGGGGACAGGGGACCACCTACGAGCAGTACTTC
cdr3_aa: CASSPRGQGTTYEQYF

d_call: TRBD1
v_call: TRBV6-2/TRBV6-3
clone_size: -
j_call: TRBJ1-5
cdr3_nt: TGTGCCAGCAGTTCCATCACACCCAGGGGGAGTCCTTTGCCCCAGCATTTT
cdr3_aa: CASSSITPRGSPLPQHF

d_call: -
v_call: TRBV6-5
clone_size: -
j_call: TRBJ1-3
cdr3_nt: TGTGCCAGCATCGGGGGGCCCGGGGGAGGAAACACCATATATTTT
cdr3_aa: CASIGGPGGGNTIYF

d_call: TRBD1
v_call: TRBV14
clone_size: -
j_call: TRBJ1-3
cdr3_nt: TGTGCCAGCAGCCAAGGGGACAGGGCCTTCTCTGGAAACACCATATATTTT
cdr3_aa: CASSQGDRAFSGNTIYF

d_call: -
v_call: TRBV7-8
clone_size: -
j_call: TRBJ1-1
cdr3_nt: TGTGCCAGCAGCCCCGGACAGATCAGGAACACTGAAGCTTTCTTT
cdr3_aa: CASSPGQIRNTEAFF

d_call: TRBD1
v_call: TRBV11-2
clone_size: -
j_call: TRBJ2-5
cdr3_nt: TGTGCCAGCAGCTTAGCGGGGACAGGGGAGACCCAGTACTTC
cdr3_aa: CASSLAGTGETQYF

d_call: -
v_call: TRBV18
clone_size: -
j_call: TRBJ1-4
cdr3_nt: TGTGCCAGCTCACCAAACTTGGGCAGCGGTGGTGAAAAACTGTTTTTT
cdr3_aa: CASSPNLGSGGEKLFF

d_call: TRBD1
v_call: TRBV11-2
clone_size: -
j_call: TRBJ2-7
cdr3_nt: TGTGCCAGCAGCCCCAACCGGGACAGGAGACGGTACTTC
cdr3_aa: CASSPNRDRRRYF

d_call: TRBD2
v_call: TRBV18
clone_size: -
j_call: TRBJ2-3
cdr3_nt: TGTGCCAGCTCACTCGGACTAGCCACAGATACGCAGTATTTT
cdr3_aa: CASSLGLATDTQYF

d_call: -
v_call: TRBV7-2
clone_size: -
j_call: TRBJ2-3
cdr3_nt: TGTGCCAGCAGCCCCCGATCAATCGGGGGTACGCAGTATTTT
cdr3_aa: CASSPRSIGGTQYF

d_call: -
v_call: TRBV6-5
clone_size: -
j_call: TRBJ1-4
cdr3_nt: TGTGCCAGCAGCACAGGGACGCCAAGGGGTGAAAAACTGTTTTTT
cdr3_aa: CASSTGTPRGEKLFF

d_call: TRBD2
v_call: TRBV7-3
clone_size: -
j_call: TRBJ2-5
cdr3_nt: TGTGCCAGCAGCCGGGGGGGCGGAGAGACCCAGTACTTC
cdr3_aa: CASSRGGGETQYF

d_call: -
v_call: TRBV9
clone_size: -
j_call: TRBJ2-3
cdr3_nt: TGTGCCAGCAGCCCCCCGGGCGCGGGACAGAAAAGGACGCAGTATTTT
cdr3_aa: CASSPPGAGQKRTQYF

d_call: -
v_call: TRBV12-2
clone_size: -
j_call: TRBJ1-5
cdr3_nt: TGTGCAAGTCGCTTAATCCCCGAGCGGCCCCAGCATTTT
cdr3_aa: CASRLIPERPQHF

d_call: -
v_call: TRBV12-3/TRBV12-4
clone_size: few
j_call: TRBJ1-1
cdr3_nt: TGTGCCAGCAGTTTACCCGGGGCTGAAGCTTTCTTT
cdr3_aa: CASSLPGAEAFF

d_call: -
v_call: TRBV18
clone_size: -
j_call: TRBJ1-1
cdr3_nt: TGTGCCAGCTCACTGGGACAGAACACTGAAGCTTTCTTT
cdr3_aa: CASSLGQNTEAFF

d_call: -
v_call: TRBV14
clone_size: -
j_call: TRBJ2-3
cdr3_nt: TGTGCCAGCAGCCAAGATCACGCAGGGGTCAAGCAGTATTTT
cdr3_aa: CASSQDHAGVKQYF

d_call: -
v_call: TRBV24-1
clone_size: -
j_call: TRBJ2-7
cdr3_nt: TGTGCCACCAGTTTTCTGAGGCACTACGAGCAGTACTTC
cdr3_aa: CATSFLRHYEQYF

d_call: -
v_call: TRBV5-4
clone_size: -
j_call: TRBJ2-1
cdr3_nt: TGTGCCAGCAGCCCCGAGGCCCTCTCCTACAATGAGCAGTTCTTC
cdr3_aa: CASSPEALSYNEQFF

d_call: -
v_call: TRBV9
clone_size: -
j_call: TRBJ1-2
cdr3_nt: TGTGCCAGCACCCCCGGGCGGGGATTAGCTAACTATGGCTACACCTTC
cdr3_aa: CASTPGRGLANYGYTF

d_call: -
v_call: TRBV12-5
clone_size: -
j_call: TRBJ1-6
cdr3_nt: TGTGCTAGTGGTTTGCCAGGGGACGGATCACCCCTCCACTTT
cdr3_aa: CASGLPGDGSPLHF

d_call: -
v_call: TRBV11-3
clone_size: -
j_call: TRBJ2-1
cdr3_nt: TGTGCCAGCAGCTTGGGGGGTAGCTCCTACAATGAGCAGTTCTTC
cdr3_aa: CASSLGGSSYNEQFF

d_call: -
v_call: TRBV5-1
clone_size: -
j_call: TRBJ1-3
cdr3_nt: TGCGCCAGCAGCTCCATAGGGGGTGGAAACACCATATATTTT
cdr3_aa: CASSSIGGGNTIYF

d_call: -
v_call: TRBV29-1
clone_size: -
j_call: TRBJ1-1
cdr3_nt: TGCAGCGTTTACCGGGGGAGTGAAGCTTTCTTT
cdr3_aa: CSVYRGSEAFF

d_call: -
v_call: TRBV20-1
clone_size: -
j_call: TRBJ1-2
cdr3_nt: TGCAGTGCCTGGACAGAAGGCTACACCTTC
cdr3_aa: CSAWTEGYTF

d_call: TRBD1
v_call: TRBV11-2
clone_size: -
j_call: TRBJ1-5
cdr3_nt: TGTGCCAGCAGCATGACAGGGGGCACTCAGCCCCAGCATTTT
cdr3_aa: CASSMTGGTQPQHF

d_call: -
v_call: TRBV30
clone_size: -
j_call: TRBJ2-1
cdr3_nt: TGTGCCTGGAGCCCGAATGAGCAGTTCTTC
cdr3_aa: CAWSPNEQFF

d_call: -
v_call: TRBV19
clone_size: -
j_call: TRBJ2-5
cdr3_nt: TGTGCCAGTAGTAACCGAGGGACATACCAAGAGACCCAGTACTTC
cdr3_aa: CASSNRGTYQETQYF

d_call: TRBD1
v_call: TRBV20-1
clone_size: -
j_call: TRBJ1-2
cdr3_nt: TGCAGTGCTAGTTCCGGACAGGGGGCTAGCTATGGCTACACCTTC
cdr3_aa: CSASSGQGASYGYTF

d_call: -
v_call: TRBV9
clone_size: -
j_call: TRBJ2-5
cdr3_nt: TGTGCCAGCAGCAACGGGGAGACCCAGTACTTC
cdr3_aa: CASSNGETQYF

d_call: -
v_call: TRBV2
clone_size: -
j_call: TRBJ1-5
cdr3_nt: TGTGCCAGCATGGCTGGAGGGGAGCGCAATCAGCCCCAGCATTTT
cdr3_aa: CASMAGGERNQPQHF

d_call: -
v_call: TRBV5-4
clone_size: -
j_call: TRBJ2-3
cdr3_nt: TGTGCCAGCAGGCCCTCCTCGGGAGATACGCAGTATTTT
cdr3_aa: CASRPSSGDTQYF

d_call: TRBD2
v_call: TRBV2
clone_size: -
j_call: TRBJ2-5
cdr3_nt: TGTGCCAGCAGTGGCAGGGGAGCGGGGGTACAAGAGACCCAGTACTTC
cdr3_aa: CASSGRGAGVQETQYF

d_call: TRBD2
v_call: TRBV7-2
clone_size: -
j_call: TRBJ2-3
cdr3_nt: TGTGCCAGCAGCTTAACTGACCTAGCGGGGGCGAGTAATACGCAGTATTTT
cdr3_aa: CASSLTDLAGASNTQYF

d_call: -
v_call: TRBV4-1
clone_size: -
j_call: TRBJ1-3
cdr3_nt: TGCGCCAGCAGCCAAGGACGTGCGAGAGGGCCTGGAAACACCATATATTTT
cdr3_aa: CASSQGRARGPGNTIYF

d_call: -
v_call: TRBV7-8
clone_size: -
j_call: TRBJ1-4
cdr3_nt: TGTGCCAGCAGTCCGGGATTGGAAAAACTGTTTTTT
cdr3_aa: CASSPGLEKLFF

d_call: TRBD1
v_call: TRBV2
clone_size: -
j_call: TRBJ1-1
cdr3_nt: TGTGCCAGCAGCGACCAAGGACAGGGACGGACTGAAGCTTTCTTT
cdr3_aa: CASSDQGQGRTEAFF

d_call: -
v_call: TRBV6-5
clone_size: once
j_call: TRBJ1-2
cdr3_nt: TGTGCCAGCAGCATAGGTGGGGCGGTTCGCGGCTACACCTTC
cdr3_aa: CASSIGGAVRGYTF

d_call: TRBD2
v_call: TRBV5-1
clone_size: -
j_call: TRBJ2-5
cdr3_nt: TGCGCCAGCAGCTTGGGGACTAGCGGGCCCGGGGAGACCCAGTACTTC
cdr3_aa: CASSLGTSGPGETQYF

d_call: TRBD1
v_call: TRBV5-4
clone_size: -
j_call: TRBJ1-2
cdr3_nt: TGTGCCAGCAGCACAGGGGGCGGGGAAAATGGCTACACCTTC
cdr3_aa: CASSTGGGENGYTF

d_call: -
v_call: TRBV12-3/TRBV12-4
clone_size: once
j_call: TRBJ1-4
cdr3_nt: TGTGCCAGCAGTTTATTGACAGATGAAAAACTGTTTTTT
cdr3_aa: CASSLLTDEKLFF

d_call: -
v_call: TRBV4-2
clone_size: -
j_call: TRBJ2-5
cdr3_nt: TGTGCCAGCAGCCAAGGACCTACAGGCCTCGGGGAGACCCAGTACTTC
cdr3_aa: CASSQGPTGLGETQYF

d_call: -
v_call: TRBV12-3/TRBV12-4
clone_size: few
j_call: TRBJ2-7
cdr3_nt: TGTGCCAGCAGGAAGGGACTTCCATCCGAGCAGTACTTC
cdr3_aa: CASRKGLPSEQYF

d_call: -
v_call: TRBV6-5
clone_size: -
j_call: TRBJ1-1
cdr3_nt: TGTGCCAGCAGTTACTCTTTTGCAGGGAACACTGAAGCTTTCTTT
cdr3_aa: CASSYSFAGNTEAFF

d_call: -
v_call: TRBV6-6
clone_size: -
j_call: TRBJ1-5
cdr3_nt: TGTGCCAGCACTCCCGGGACAAGAAGCAATCAGCCCCAGCATTTT
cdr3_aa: CASTPGTRSNQPQHF

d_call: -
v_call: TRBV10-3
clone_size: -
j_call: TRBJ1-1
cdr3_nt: TGTGCCACTGGGGTAGACAGCATGAACACTGAAGCTTTCTTT
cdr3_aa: CATGVDSMNTEAFF

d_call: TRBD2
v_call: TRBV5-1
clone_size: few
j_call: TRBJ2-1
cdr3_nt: TGCGCCAGCAGCTTTGGTAGCGGGGGTGGGGATGAGCAGTTCTTC
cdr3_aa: CASSFGSGGGDEQFF

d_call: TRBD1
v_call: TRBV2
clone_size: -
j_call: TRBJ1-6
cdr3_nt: TGTGCCAGCACCCCTAAGGACAGGGCTACGTGGCGTTCACCCCTCCACTTT
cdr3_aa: CASTPKDRATWRSPLHF

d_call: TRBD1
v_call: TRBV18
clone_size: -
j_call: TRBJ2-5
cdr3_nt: TGTGCCAGCTCACCTCGGGACAGACTCCAAGAGACCCAGTACTTC
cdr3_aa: CASSPRDRLQETQYF

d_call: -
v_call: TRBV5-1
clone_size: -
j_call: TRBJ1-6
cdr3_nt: TGCGCCAGCAGCCGTACCCAGGGGATGAATTCACCCCTCCACTTT
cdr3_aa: CASSRTQGMNSPLHF

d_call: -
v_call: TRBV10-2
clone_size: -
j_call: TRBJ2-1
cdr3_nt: TGCGCCAGCAGTCGCCGGGGAAACTCCTACAATGAGCAGTTCTTC
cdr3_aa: CASSRRGNSYNEQFF

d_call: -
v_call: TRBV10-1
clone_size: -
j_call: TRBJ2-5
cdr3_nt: TGCGCCAGCAGTCTGGGACTGGACGAGACCCAGTACTTC
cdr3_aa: CASSLGLDETQYF

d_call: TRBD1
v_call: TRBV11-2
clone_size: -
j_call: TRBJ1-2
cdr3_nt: TGTGCCAGCAGCGAGGGACAGAACTATGGCTACACCTTC
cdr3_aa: CASSEGQNYGYTF